The text below deals with one TCR beta chain. This entry comes from a study of T cell changes during pregnancy in multiple sclerosis. Assay: immunoSEQ multiplex PCR; the TCRdb copy retains only in-frame clones and omits some. The profile covers about 44,000 clones, with approximately 96% appearing a single time and 0.89% taken by the ten largest. In germline, CDR1 is MGHRA, CDR2 YSYEKL. The CDR3 has 18 residues. V lost 0 bases and J lost 7, with 21 bases in between. The receptor was isolated from a female donor with multiple sclerosis, enrolled in a pregnancy study. The sequenced sample was peripheral blood, obtained in the second trimester of pregnancy. V is TRBV4-1 and J is TRBJ2-2, with D tentatively TRBD2 (7 bases). The CDR3 coding sequence is TGCGCCAGCAGCCAAGATAGGGGCGGGGGCCCCAGGGGCGGGGAGCTGTTTTTT. Translated: CASSQDRGGGPRGGELFF.